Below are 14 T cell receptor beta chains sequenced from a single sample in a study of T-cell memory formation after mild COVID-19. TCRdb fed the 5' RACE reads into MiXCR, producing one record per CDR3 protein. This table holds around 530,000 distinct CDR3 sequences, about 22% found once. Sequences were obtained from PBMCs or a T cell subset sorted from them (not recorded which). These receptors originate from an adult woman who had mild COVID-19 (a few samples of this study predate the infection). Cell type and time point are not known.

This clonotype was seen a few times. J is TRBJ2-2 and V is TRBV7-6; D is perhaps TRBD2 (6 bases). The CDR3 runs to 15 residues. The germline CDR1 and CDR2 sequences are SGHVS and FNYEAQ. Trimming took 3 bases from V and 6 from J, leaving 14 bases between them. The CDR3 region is CASSFVSGGPGELFF. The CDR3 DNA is TGTGCCAGCAGCTTTGTTAGCGGAGGGCCCGGGGAGCTGTTTTTT.

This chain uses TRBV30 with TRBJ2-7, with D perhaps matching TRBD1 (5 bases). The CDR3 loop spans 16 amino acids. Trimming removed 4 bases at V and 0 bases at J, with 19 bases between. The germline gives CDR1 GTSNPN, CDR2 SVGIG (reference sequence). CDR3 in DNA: TGTGCCTGGACCACGAATGGCGACAGAGGCTCCTACGAGCAGTACTTC. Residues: CAWTTNGDRGSYEQYF.

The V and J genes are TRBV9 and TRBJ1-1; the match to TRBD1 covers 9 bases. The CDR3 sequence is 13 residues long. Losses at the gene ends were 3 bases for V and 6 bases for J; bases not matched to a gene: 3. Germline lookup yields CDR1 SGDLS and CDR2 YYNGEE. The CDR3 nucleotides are TGTGCCAGCAGCGCCGGGACAGGGCCTGAAGCTTTCTTT. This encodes CASSAGTGPEAFF.

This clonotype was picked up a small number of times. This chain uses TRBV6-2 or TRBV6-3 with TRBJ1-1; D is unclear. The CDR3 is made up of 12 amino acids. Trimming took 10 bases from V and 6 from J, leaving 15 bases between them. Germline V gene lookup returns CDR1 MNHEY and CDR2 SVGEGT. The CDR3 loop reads CATRTGASEAFF. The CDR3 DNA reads TGTGCCACCAGGACTGGAGCGTCTGAAGCTTTCTTT.

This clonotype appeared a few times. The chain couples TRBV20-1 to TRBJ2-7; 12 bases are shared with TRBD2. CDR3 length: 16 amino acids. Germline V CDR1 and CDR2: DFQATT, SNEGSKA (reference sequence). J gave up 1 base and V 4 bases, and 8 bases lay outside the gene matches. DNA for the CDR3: TGCAGTGCTAAACCCGGGACTAGCGGGTTGTCCTACGAGCAGTACTTC. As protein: CSAKPGTSGLSYEQYF.

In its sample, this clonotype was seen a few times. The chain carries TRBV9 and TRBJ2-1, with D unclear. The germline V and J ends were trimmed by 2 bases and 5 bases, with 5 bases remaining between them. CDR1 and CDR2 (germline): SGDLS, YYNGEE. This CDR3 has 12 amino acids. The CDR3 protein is CASSVGHNEQFF. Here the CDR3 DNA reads TGTGCCAGCAGCGTTGGCCACAATGAGCAGTTCTTC.

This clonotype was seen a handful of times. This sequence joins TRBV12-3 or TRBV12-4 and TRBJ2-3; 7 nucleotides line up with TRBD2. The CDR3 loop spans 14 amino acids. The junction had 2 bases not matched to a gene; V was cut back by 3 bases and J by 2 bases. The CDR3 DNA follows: TGTGCCAGCAGTTTCGGACTAGTCACAGATACGCAGTATTTT. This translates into CASSFGLVTDTQYF.

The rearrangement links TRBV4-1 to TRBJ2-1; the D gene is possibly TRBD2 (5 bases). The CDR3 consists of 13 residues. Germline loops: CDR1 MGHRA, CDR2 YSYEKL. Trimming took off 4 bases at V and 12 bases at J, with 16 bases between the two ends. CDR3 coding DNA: TGCGCCAGCAGCCGACGCCGGGATTCCAGGCAGTTCTTC. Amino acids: CASSRRRDSRQFF.

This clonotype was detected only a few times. The CDR3 loop reads CASSRGRSGELFF. CDR3 coding DNA: TGTGCCAGCAGTCGCGGCAGGAGCGGGGAGCTGTTTTTT. V and J are TRBV6-5 and TRBJ2-2; no definite D call. CDR1 is MNHEY and CDR2 is SVGAGI in the germline V gene. The ends were cut back, 5 bases at V and 7 bases at J, with 11 bases in the middle. CDR3 length: 13 amino acids.

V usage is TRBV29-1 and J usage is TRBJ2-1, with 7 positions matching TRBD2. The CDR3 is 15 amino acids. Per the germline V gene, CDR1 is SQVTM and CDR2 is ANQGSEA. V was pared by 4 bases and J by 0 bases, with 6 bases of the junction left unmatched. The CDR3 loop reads CSVVAGDSSYNEQFF. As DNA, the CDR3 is TGCAGCGTTGTTGCGGGGGATAGCTCCTACAATGAGCAGTTCTTC.

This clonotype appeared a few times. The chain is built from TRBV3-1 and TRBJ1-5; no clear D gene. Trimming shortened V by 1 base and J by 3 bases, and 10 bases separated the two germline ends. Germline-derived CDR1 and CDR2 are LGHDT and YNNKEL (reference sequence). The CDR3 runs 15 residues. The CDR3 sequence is CASSQATDLNQPQHF. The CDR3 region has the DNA TGTGCCAGCAGCCAAGCCACAGACCTCAATCAGCCCCAGCATTTT.

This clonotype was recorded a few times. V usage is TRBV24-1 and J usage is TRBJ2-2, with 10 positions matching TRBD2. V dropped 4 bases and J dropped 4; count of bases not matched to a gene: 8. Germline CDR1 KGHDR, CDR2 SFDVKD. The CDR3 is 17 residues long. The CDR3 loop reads CATSDQNLAGVTGELFF. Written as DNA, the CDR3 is TGTGCCACCAGTGACCAGAACCTAGCGGGAGTCACCGGGGAGCTGTTTTTT.

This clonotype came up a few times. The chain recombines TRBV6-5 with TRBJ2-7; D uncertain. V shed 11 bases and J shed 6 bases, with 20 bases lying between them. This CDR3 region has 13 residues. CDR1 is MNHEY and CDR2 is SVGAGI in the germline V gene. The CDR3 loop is CASEAPYLREQYF. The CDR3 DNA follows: TGTGCCTCGGAAGCCCCCTACCTCCGCGAGCAGTACTTC.

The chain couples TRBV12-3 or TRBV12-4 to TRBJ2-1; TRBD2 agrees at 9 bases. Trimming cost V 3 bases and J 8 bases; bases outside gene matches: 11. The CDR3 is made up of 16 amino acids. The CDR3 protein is CASSLVLAGPSDEQFF. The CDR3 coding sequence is TGTGCCAGCAGTTTGGTCCTAGCGGGGCCCTCGGATGAGCAGTTCTTC.